The rows below give T cell receptor beta chains drawn from one sample of a study of cytomegalovirus exposure and HLA in healthy donors. The repertoire was sequenced with immunoSEQ multiplex PCR; TCRdb's copy has only in-frame clones and lacks some. The table has approximately 190,000 clones, roughly 82% seen once. The sequenced sample consisted of PBMCs. The receptors here all came from a woman in her 30s in good health and CMV-seropositive. Both conserved end residues are part of each CDR3. D genes are given only for firm matches. Where a row states a size, it is once, few, many or the class of an expanded clone; other rows omit it.

V gene	J gene	clone size	D gene	CDR3 protein	CDR3 DNA
TRBV5-1	TRBJ2-1	NA	TRBD2	CASSLRLADNEQFF	TGCGCCAGCAGCTTGAGGCTAGCGGACAATGAGCAGTTCTTC
TRBV27	TRBJ1-5	NA	NA	CASRGTGDSNQPQHF	TGTGCCAGCAGAGGCACGGGGGATAGCAATCAGCCCCAGCATTTT
TRBV6-4	TRBJ2-6	NA	NA	CASSDPGSGANVLTF	TGTGCCAGCAGTGACCCCGGGTCCGGGGCCAACGTCCTGACTTTC
TRBV11-3	TRBJ2-1	NA	TRBD1	CASSPRPGQGSPNEQFF	TGTGCCAGCAGCCCCCGGCCGGGACAGGGAAGTCCGAATGAGCAGTTCTTC
TRBV18	TRBJ2-1	NA	TRBD1	CASSLRTGAISEQFF	TGTGCCAGCTCACTCCGGACAGGGGCGATATCTGAGCAGTTCTTC
TRBV4-1	TRBJ2-7	NA	NA	CASSLSSVHSYEQYF	TGCGCCAGCAGCCTCTCGTCAGTCCACTCCTACGAGCAGTACTTC
TRBV5-1	TRBJ2-2	NA	NA	CASSLAIGIRELFF	TGCGCCAGCAGCTTGGCCATCGGGATCCGGGAGCTGTTTTTT
TRBV18	TRBJ2-7	NA	TRBD2	CASSPSGRAYEQYF	TGTGCCAGCTCCCCTAGCGGGAGGGCCTACGAGCAGTACTTC
TRBV28	TRBJ2-7	NA	NA	CASSKGGPYEQYF	TGTGCCAGCAGTAAAGGGGGTCCCTACGAGCAGTACTTC
TRBV2	TRBJ1-5	NA	NA	CASSLFPSNQPQHF	TGTGCCAGCAGCCTATTCCCTAGCAATCAGCCCCAGCATTTT
TRBV30	TRBJ2-1	NA	TRBD1	CAWSLGTGGIWEQFF	TGTGCCTGGAGTTTGGGGACAGGGGGCATATGGGAGCAGTTCTTC
TRBV15	TRBJ2-2	NA	TRBD1	CATSRDGTGAGELFF	TGTGCCACCAGCAGAGATGGGACAGGGGCCGGGGAGCTGTTTTTT
TRBV7-3	TRBJ2-7	NA	TRBD1	CASSQLQGYEQYF	TGTGCCAGCAGCCAATTACAGGGGTACGAGCAGTACTTC
TRBV7-7	TRBJ2-5	NA	NA	CASSLGLRGREETQYF	TGCGCTAGCAGCTTAGGGTTGAGGGGGAGAGAGGAGACCCAGTACTTC
TRBV5-1	TRBJ2-7	few	TRBD1	CASSFLRGLSYEQYF	TGCGCCAGCAGCTTTCTGAGGGGGCTCTCCTACGAGCAGTACTTC
TRBV28	TRBJ1-1	NA	TRBD1	CASRRQGAEAFF	TGTGCCAGCAGGAGACAGGGGGCTGAAGCTTTCTTT
TRBV7-2	TRBJ1-2	NA	NA	CASSPEGINYGYTF	TGTGCCAGCAGCCCAGAGGGTATCAACTATGGCTACACCTTC
TRBV13	TRBJ2-5	NA	TRBD2	CASRQGLAGETQYF	TGTGCCAGCAGACAGGGACTAGCGGGAGAGACCCAGTACTTC
TRBV7-5	TRBJ1-2	NA	NA	CARGPTGIPFGYTF	TGTGCCAGGGGACCCACAGGGATACCCTTTGGCTACACCTTC
TRBV11-2	TRBJ2-7	NA	TRBD1	CASSPGTGGYEQYF	TGTGCCAGCAGCCCCGGGACAGGGGGCTACGAGCAGTACTTC
TRBV7-3	TRBJ2-3	NA	NA	CASSLSSGRDTQYF	TGTGCCAGCAGCTTAAGCTCAGGTCGAGATACGCAGTATTTT
TRBV29-1	TRBJ2-1	NA	TRBD2	CSVALAGANNEQFF	TGCAGCGTTGCACTAGCGGGAGCAAACAATGAGCAGTTCTTC